Listed below are T cell receptor beta chains from one sample, sequenced in a study of early T cells in non-severe SARS-CoV-2 infection. A single record per CDR3 protein comes from TCRdb applying MiXCR to the 5' RACE reads. The sample yields around 77,000 distinct CDR3 sequences, around 9.1% seen once. The source material was whole blood, sampled at baseline. Receptors originate from an adult who was a healthcare worker with PCR-confirmed SARS-CoV-2 infection or an uninfected control (not recorded which). The CDR3 runs from the conserved cysteine through the conserved F or W. The order of the fields is CDR3 protein, J gene, D gene, V gene. The D gene is left open where the match is weak.

CDR3 protein: CASSQGANEQFF; J gene: TRBJ2-1; D gene: TRBD1; V gene: TRBV11-3
CDR3 protein: CASSLFPGGTIYF; J gene: TRBJ1-3; D gene: TRBD1; V gene: TRBV27
CDR3 protein: CASSQPSAGVDEQYF; J gene: TRBJ2-7; D gene: -; V gene: TRBV3-1
CDR3 protein: CASSPGLAGNNTQYF; J gene: TRBJ2-3; D gene: TRBD2; V gene: TRBV7-3
CDR3 protein: CASRARDTSYNEQFF; J gene: TRBJ2-1; D gene: -; V gene: TRBV5-1
CDR3 protein: CASNPGTYGYTF; J gene: TRBJ1-2; D gene: -; V gene: TRBV6-2/TRBV6-3
CDR3 protein: CASSSAGAYGYTF; J gene: TRBJ1-2; D gene: -; V gene: TRBV7-9
CDR3 protein: CASSPGTSGYNEQFF; J gene: TRBJ2-1; D gene: TRBD2; V gene: TRBV18
CDR3 protein: CASSPSLMRGSSYEQYF; J gene: TRBJ2-7; D gene: -; V gene: TRBV7-8
CDR3 protein: CATSARGGVGETQYF; J gene: TRBJ2-5; D gene: TRBD2; V gene: TRBV24-1
CDR3 protein: CASSFAGGDEKLFF; J gene: TRBJ1-4; D gene: -; V gene: TRBV12-3/TRBV12-4
CDR3 protein: CASRGTGTTEAFF; J gene: TRBJ1-1; D gene: TRBD1; V gene: TRBV2